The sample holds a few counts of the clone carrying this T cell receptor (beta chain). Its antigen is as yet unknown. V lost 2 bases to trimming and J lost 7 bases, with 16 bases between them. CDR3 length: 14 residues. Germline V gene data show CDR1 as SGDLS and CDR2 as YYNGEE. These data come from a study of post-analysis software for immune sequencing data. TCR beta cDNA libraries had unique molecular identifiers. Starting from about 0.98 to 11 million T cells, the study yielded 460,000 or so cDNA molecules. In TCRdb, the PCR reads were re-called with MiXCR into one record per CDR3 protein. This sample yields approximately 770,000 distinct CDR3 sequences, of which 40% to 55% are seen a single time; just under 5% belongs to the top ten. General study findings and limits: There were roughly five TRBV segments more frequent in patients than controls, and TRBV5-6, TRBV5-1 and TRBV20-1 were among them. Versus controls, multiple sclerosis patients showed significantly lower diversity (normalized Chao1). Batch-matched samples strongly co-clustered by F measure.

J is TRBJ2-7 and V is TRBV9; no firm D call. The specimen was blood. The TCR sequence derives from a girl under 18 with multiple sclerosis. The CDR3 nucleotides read TGTGCCAGCAGCGTTGAAGGAGATACGAAGGAGCAGTACTTC. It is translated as CASSVEGDTKEQYF.